This TCR beta chain stems from a study of cytomegalovirus exposure and HLA in healthy donors. CDR3 length: 13 amino acids. Between the trimmed V and J ends, which lost 0 bases and 8 bases, there was a span of 10 bases. Germline V lookup: CDR1 SGHAT, CDR2 FQNNGV. In regard to this clone: The antigen is unknown.

The PCR ran on 60 Vbeta and 13 Jbeta primers. Profiled with immunoSEQ multiplex PCR; TCRdb holds only in-frame clones, not every one. Here the sample spans roughly 93,000 clones, under 85% being singletons. Whole-study findings and limits: Exclusion applied to some V segments, including TRBV6-2 and TRBV6-3, as they were indistinguishable. Earlier analysis looked at TCR beta V segments, and most were productive about 87% or about 30% of the time.

The receptor's source is a man younger than 35 in good health and CMV-seropositive. Sequencing was performed on PBMCs. V gene TRBV11-2 combines with J gene TRBJ1-2, with D possibly TRBD1 on 5 matching bases. CDR3 protein: CASSLEGGIGYTF. In nucleotides, the CDR3 is TGTGCCAGCAGCTTAGAGGGGGGGATAGGCTACACCTTC.